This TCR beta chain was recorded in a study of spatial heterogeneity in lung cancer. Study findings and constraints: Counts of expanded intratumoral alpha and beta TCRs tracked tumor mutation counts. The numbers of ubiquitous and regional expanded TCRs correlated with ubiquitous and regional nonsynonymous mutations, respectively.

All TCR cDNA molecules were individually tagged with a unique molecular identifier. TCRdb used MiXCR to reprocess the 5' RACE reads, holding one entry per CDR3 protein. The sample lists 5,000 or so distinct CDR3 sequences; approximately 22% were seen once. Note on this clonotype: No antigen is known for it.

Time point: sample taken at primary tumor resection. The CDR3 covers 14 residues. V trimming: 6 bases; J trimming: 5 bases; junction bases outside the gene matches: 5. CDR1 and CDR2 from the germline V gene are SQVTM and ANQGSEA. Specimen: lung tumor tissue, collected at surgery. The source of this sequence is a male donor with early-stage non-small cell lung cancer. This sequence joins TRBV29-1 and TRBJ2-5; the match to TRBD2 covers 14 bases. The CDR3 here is CSVRTSGGKETQYF. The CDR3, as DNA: TGCAGCGTCCGGACTAGCGGGGGGAAGGAGACCCAGTACTTC.